The rows below give T cell receptor beta chains drawn from one sample of a study of T-cell memory formation after mild COVID-19. MiXCR, applied by TCRdb to the 5' RACE reads, yields one record per CDR3 protein. The data show 560,000 or so distinct CDR3 sequences, 17% seen once. The material sequenced was PBMCs or a T cell subset sorted from them (not recorded which). Receptors originate from an adult woman who had mild COVID-19 (a few samples of this study predate the infection). Cell type and time point are not known. Each CDR3 is given with its conserved first and last residue. A D gene is named only where the DNA matches it firmly. Some rows mark clone size as missing; the rest say once, few, many or name a class of expanded clone.

clone size: NA; V gene: TRBV7-3; J gene: TRBJ2-7; D gene: NA; CDR3 DNA: TGTGCCAGCAGCCCTGGACTCGTGACTACAGAGCAGTACTTC; CDR3 protein: CASSPGLVTTEQYF
clone size: many; V gene: TRBV24-1; J gene: TRBJ2-2; D gene: NA; CDR3 DNA: TGTGCCACCAGTCCAGACGTGAACACCGGGGAGCTGTTTTTT; CDR3 protein: CATSPDVNTGELFF
clone size: few; V gene: TRBV5-6; J gene: TRBJ2-7; D gene: TRBD2; CDR3 DNA: TGTGCCAGCAGCTTGGGTTTAGCGGGAGGGCTACAGCAGTACTTC; CDR3 protein: CASSLGLAGGLQQYF
clone size: NA; V gene: TRBV7-2; J gene: TRBJ1-3; D gene: NA; CDR3 DNA: TGTGCCAGCAGCTTAGACCCCAGGGCTGGAAACACCATATATTTT; CDR3 protein: CASSLDPRAGNTIYF
clone size: NA; V gene: TRBV5-1; J gene: TRBJ1-2; D gene: TRBD1; CDR3 DNA: TGCGCCAGCAGCAGCGGACAGGCGTCCCTTCGGGGCTACACCTTC; CDR3 protein: CASSSGQASLRGYTF
clone size: few; V gene: TRBV28; J gene: TRBJ2-7; D gene: NA; CDR3 DNA: TGTGCCAGCACGGACAGTACTAACTACGAGCAGTACTTC; CDR3 protein: CASTDSTNYEQYF
clone size: few; V gene: TRBV5-1; J gene: TRBJ2-5; D gene: TRBD1; CDR3 DNA: TGCGCCAGCAGCTCCGGACAGGGGACGGAAGAGACCCAGTACTTC; CDR3 protein: CASSSGQGTEETQYF
clone size: once; V gene: TRBV10-3; J gene: TRBJ2-3; D gene: NA; CDR3 DNA: TGTGCCATCAGTACTAGCTTAAAACAGTATTTT; CDR3 protein: CAISTSLKQYF
clone size: few; V gene: TRBV11-3; J gene: TRBJ2-1; D gene: TRBD1; CDR3 DNA: TGTGCCAGCAGAAGGACAGGCTACAATGAGCAGTTCTTC; CDR3 protein: CASRRTGYNEQFF
clone size: few; V gene: TRBV14; J gene: TRBJ1-3; D gene: TRBD1; CDR3 DNA: TGTGCCAGCAGCCGGACAGGGAGAAACACCATATATTTT; CDR3 protein: CASSRTGRNTIYF
clone size: few; V gene: TRBV12-3/TRBV12-4; J gene: TRBJ1-4; D gene: TRBD1; CDR3 DNA: TGTGCCAGCAGTTTAGGCCCGGGACAGGGGACGGGATCTAATGAAAAACTGTTTTTT; CDR3 protein: CASSLGPGQGTGSNEKLFF
clone size: NA; V gene: TRBV7-9; J gene: TRBJ2-3; D gene: TRBD1; CDR3 DNA: TGTGCCAGCAGCTTCGTCGGGACAGGGACTAGCACAGATACGCAGTATTTT; CDR3 protein: CASSFVGTGTSTDTQYF
clone size: once; V gene: TRBV29-1; J gene: TRBJ1-4; D gene: NA; CDR3 DNA: TGCAGCGTTTGGTACGGGAAATTCGGGAGTGCTAATGAAAAACTGTTTTTT; CDR3 protein: CSVWYGKFGSANEKLFF
clone size: NA; V gene: TRBV24-1; J gene: TRBJ1-5; D gene: TRBD1; CDR3 DNA: TGTGCCACCAGTGACCCCGGGACAGGGGGGAGGAATCAGCCCCAGCATTTT; CDR3 protein: CATSDPGTGGRNQPQHF
clone size: few; V gene: TRBV7-8; J gene: TRBJ2-1; D gene: NA; CDR3 DNA: TGTGCCAGCAACCGAGCGGGTGAGCAGTTCTTC; CDR3 protein: CASNRAGEQFF
clone size: NA; V gene: TRBV5-1; J gene: TRBJ2-1; D gene: TRBD1; CDR3 DNA: TGCGCCAGCAGCATTGCTGGGACAGGGGGGTATGAGCAGTTCTTC; CDR3 protein: CASSIAGTGGYEQFF
clone size: NA; V gene: TRBV20-1; J gene: TRBJ1-2; D gene: NA; CDR3 DNA: TGCAGTGTTGACGTACACTATGGCTACACCTTC; CDR3 protein: CSVDVHYGYTF